The TCR beta chain under discussion was sequenced for a study of tumor T cells in aggressive B-cell lymphoma. Clones were sequenced by immunoSEQ multiplex PCR, and TCRdb holds only the in-frame ones, with some missing. The repertoire holds about 5,600 clones, with about three quarters as singletons. The V and J ends lost 4 bases and 3 bases, in that order; junction bases with no gene match: 1. The length of the CDR3 is 14 residues. CDR1 and CDR2 (germline): MNHEY, SMNVEV (reference sequence). Material: tumor tissue. The V gene is TRBV27, the J gene TRBJ2-3; TRBD1 matches 10 bases. The clonotype originates from an adult with diffuse large B cell lymphoma. CDR3 loop: CASSWGQGTDTQYF. The CDR3 DNA reads TGTGCCAGCAGTTGGGGACAGGGGACAGATACGCAGTATTTT.